The 18 T cell receptor beta chains below all came from one sample that was sequenced in a study of blood T cells in healthy people across ages. Alongside a J-beta primer mix, a sample-barcoded 5' primer served in a second PCR lasting roughly 7 to 12 cycles. TCRdb itself ran the 5' RACE reads through MiXCR, one entry per CDR3 protein. This sample carries about 1.8 million distinct CDR3 sequences, roughly 52% of them seen once, and the ten largest clones take 2.1%. Specimen: blood. All receptors come from a woman aged 40 to 50 in good health.

Only a few counts were recorded for this clonotype. The J gene is TRBJ2-3, the V gene TRBV24-1; 10 bases match TRBD2. This CDR3 has 14 amino acids. After removal of 6 bases from V and 4 bases from J, the junction contained 3 bases not matched to a gene. Germline CDR1 reads KGHDR; CDR2 reads SFDVKD. This chain's CDR3 is CATSTSGASDTQYF. For the CDR3, the DNA is TGTGCCACCAGTACTAGCGGGGCTTCAGATACGCAGTATTTT.

This clonotype was detected only once. This sequence joins TRBV7-6 and TRBJ2-5, with 9 bases that match TRBD2. Germline V gene sequence: CDR1 SGHVS, CDR2 FNYEAQ. The CDR3 contains 14 residues. Germline trimming cut 4 bases from V and 4 bases from J; bases unmatched to any gene: 4. The CDR3 DNA follows: TGTGCCAGCAGCTCCCGGACTAGCGTAGAGACCCAGTACTTC. This encodes CASSSRTSVETQYF. Looking up the rest from reference TRBV7-6 and TRBJ2-5 gives the full variable domain: GAGVSQSPRYKVTKRGQDVALRCDPISGHVSLYWYRQALGQGPEFLTYFNYEAQQDKSGLPNDRFSAERPEGSISTLTIQRTEQRDSAMYRCASSSRTSVETQYFGPGTRLLVL.

V usage is TRBV5-5 and J usage is TRBJ2-5, with 8 bases identical to TRBD2. With 4 bases clipped from V and 3 bases from J, the junction kept 11 bases outside the gene matches. Germline-derived CDR1 and CDR2 are SGHKS and YYEKEE (reference sequence). This CDR3 is 16 amino acids long. CDR3 DNA sequence: TGTGCCAGCAGCCTCTTTGGCGGGGGGCCAAAAGAGACCCAGTACTTC. Translating it yields CASSLFGGGPKETQYF.

The chain combines TRBV24-1 with TRBJ1-4, with a tentative D call TRBD1 (5 bases). Per the germline V gene, CDR1 is KGHDR and CDR2 is SFDVKD. CDR3 length equals 13 residues. Trimming shortened V by 7 bases and J by 4 bases, and 9 bases separated the two germline ends. The CDR3 DNA reads TGTGCCACCAGCGACAGCCATAATGAAAAACTGTTTTTT. This encodes CATSDSHNEKLFF.

V usage is TRBV12-3 or TRBV12-4 and J usage is TRBJ1-1; D ambiguous. V was clipped by 4 bases and J by 1 base, with 4 bases between them. This CDR3 is 12 amino acids long. For the CDR3, the DNA is TGTGCCAGCAGTTGGCAGAACACTGAAGCTTTCTTT. Its protein is CASSWQNTEAFF.

This chain uses TRBV28 with TRBJ2-4; D possibly corresponds to TRBD1 (5 bases). With 10 bases removed from V and 1 base from J, the gap between germline ends came to 14 bases. Germline V gene sequence: CDR1 MDHEN, CDR2 SYDVKM. CDR3 length: 14 amino acids. CDR3 loop: CANSRVGAKNIQYF. DNA for the CDR3: TGTGCCAACTCCAGGGTGGGGGCCAAAAACATTCAGTACTTC.

The chain joins TRBV25-1 to TRBJ1-4; D gene unclear. This CDR3 region has 16 residues. The germline gives CDR1 MGHDK, CDR2 SYGVNS. The ends were cut back, 4 bases at V and 5 bases at J, with 17 bases in the middle. The CDR3 nucleotides read TGTGCCAGCAGTGCGACGGGGAGGGTGGGAAATGAAAAACTGTTTTTT. This translates into CASSATGRVGNEKLFF.

This clonotype was found a few times. This rearrangement joins TRBV6-5 to TRBJ2-3; D remains unclear. The CDR3 spans 17 residues. V gave up 0 bases and J gave up 4 bases, with 17 bases separating them. Per the germline V gene, CDR1 is MNHEY and CDR2 is SVGAGI. The CDR3 region has the DNA TGTGCCAGCAGTTACTCTTCTGGGAACATCGTCGCAGATACGCAGTATTTT. This sequence encodes CASSYSSGNIVADTQYF.

The rearrangement joins TRBV6-2 or TRBV6-3 to TRBJ2-7, with 7 bases matching TRBD1. The better agreement between TRBJ2-5 and the DNA end casts doubt on the J call. The CDR3 consists of 14 residues. Germline-derived CDR1 and CDR2 are MNHEY and SVGEGT. DNA for the CDR3: TGTGCCAGCAGATACAGGGGCCGGGTAGAGACCCAGTACTTC. It specifies CASRYRGRVETQYF.

The gene calls are TRBV27 and TRBJ2-1, with D perhaps matching TRBD2 (7 bases). The CDR3 contains 15 residues. V was clipped by 2 bases and J by 7 bases, with 15 bases between them. Germline assignment: CDR1 MNHEY and CDR2 SMNVEV (reference sequence). CDR3 nucleotides: TGTGCCAGCAGTTTACACGGGGGGCTGGGGAATGAGCAGTTCTTC. This gives the protein CASSLHGGLGNEQFF.

This clonotype was observed a handful of times. The chain employs TRBV7-2 and TRBJ1-5, with D perhaps matching TRBD1 (5 bases). The CDR3 loop spans 14 amino acids. The germline V and J ends were trimmed by 6 bases and 2 bases, with 11 bases remaining between them. The V gene's germline CDR1 is SGHTA and CDR2 FQGNSA. In DNA form, the CDR3 reads TGTGCCAGCAGTTTTTTGGGGGGCAATCAGCCCCAGCATTTT. This translates into CASSFLGGNQPQHF.

The chain couples TRBV20-1 to TRBJ2-7; 11 nucleotides match TRBD2. The J call may be in error: the DNA end matches TRBJ2-4 better. The length of the CDR3 is 14 residues. The V gene's germline CDR1 is DFQATT and CDR2 SNEGSKA (reference sequence). The DNA for the CDR3 is TGCAGTGCTCGTACTAGCGGGGGAATGAACATTCAGTACTTC. Encoded protein: CSARTSGGMNIQYF.

This clonotype has more than one count but fewer than ten. This chain connects TRBV13 to TRBJ2-1; D is perhaps TRBD2 (6 bases). V dropped 0 bases and J dropped 8 bases, with 8 bases sitting between them. This CDR3 region has 13 residues. Per germline, CDR1 PRHDT and CDR2 FYEKMQ (reference sequence). The CDR3 protein is CASSLGSSDEQFF. The CDR3 nucleotides read TGTGCCAGCAGCTTAGGTTCTAGCGATGAGCAGTTCTTC.

This clonotype was observed a handful of times. J is TRBJ1-2 and V is TRBV5-6, with 9 bases matching TRBD1. The CDR3 is 15 residues long. Germline loops: CDR1 SGHDT, CDR2 YYEEEE. J gave up 7 bases and V 4 bases, and 11 bases lay outside the gene matches. The CDR3 DNA sequence: TGTGCCAGCAGCCGACCAGAACAGGGGGCCGGTGGCTACACCTTC. Protein: CASSRPEQGAGGYTF.

This clonotype was seen more than once but under ten times. J is TRBJ1-6 and V is TRBV6-5, with D possibly matching TRBD1 (6 bases). The germline V and J ends were trimmed by 7 bases and 13 bases, with 23 bases remaining between them. Germline CDR1 reads MNHEY; CDR2 reads SVGAGI. This CDR3 contains 15 residues. The CDR3 sequence is CASNGQGRSSRPLHF. The DNA of the CDR3 is TGTGCCAGCAACGGGCAGGGGAGGAGTTCGCGGCCCCTCCACTTT.

V gene TRBV6-5 combines with J gene TRBJ2-7; TRBD1 matches at 10 bases. Germline V CDR1 and CDR2: MNHEY, SVGAGI. V shed 6 bases and J 2 bases; nucleotides not matched to a gene: 4. The CDR3 contains 14 residues. In DNA form, the CDR3 reads TGTGCCAGCAGGAGACAGGGGGCACCCTACGAGCAGTACTTC. Encoded protein: CASRRQGAPYEQYF.

Details on this clonotype: The junction does not match germline at one end; this may be a read error. The chain combines TRBV29-1 with TRBJ2-7; 9 nucleotides line up with TRBD2. CDR1 and CDR2 (germline): SQVTM, ANQGSEA. This CDR3 has 15 amino acids. The CDR3 loop is CNVEDRGGGAYEQYF. CDR3 DNA sequence: TGCAACGTTGAAGATCGTGGCGGGGGGGCCTACGAGCAGTATTTC.

The CDR3 sequence is CASSAYLNEQFF. CDR3 sequence (DNA): TGTGCCAGCAGTGCTTATCTCAATGAGCAGTTCTTC. The V call is TRBV27, the J call TRBJ2-1; D unclear. CDR3 length: 12 residues. CDR1 and CDR2 (germline): MNHEY, SMNVEV (reference sequence). V dropped 5 bases and J dropped 6 bases, with 8 bases sitting between them.